This T cell receptor (beta chain) was sequenced for a study of neurological immune-mediated disorders. The germline V and J ends were trimmed by 1 base and 7 bases, with 8 bases remaining between them. Germline V lookup: CDR1 LGHDT, CDR2 YNNKEL (reference sequence). The CDR3 is 13 amino acids. In its sample, this clonotype was seen a few times. TCRdb independently ran MiXCR on the 5' RACE reads; one entry per CDR3 protein. The sample contains about 120,000 distinct CDR3 sequences, more than 2.5% of which appear only once. The V gene is TRBV3-1, the J gene TRBJ2-1; no firm D call. This TCR was recovered from a woman aged 30 to 39 with multiple sclerosis. Sequenced sample: PBMCs. The DNA of the CDR3 is TGTGCCAGCAGCCAAGCGCGCCTGAATGAGCAGTTCTTC. The encoded protein is CASSQARLNEQFF.